One and the same sample provided the 19 T cell receptor beta chains below, sequenced in a study of blood T cell repertoires in COVID-19. Some clones are missing from TCRdb's copy, which holds only in-frame ones; the method was immunoSEQ multiplex PCR. The data hold around 87,000 clones, with 80% to 90% observed a single time. The material sequenced was peripheral blood. The receptors originated from a man in his fifties with acute or convalescent COVID-19.

The chain links TRBV2 to TRBJ2-2; D is undetermined. The V end lost 8 bases, the J end lost 5 bases, and 15 bases lay between the germline ends. CDR3 size: 14 residues. The germline V gene encodes CDR1 SNHLY and CDR2 FYNNEI. CDR3 loop: CASLLSPVTGELFF. CDR3 coding DNA: TGTGCCAGCCTCTTATCCCCGGTTACCGGGGAGCTGTTTTTT.

V usage is TRBV7-8 and J usage is TRBJ1-3; 10 bases align to TRBD1. The CDR3 has 15 amino acids. After removal of 3 bases from V and 3 bases from J, the junction contained 2 bases not matched to a gene. Looked up from germline, CDR1 is SGHVS and CDR2 is FQNEAQ. The DNA for the CDR3 is TGTGCCAGCAGCTTGGGACAGGGGCATGGAAACACCATATATTTT. Its translation: CASSLGQGHGNTIYF.

The rearrangement uses TRBV19 and TRBJ2-2, with no clear D. Germline CDR1 and CDR2: LNHDA and SQIVND (reference sequence). The CDR3 extends over 13 amino acids. V gave up 8 bases and J gave up 7 bases, with 14 bases separating them. Written as DNA, the CDR3 is TGTGCCAGTCATAATTTTGCGGACGGGGAGCTGTTTTTT. Its protein is CASHNFADGELFF.

The rearrangement uses TRBV7-2 and TRBJ2-3; 10 nucleotides match TRBD2. The CDR3 runs to 14 residues. Germline CDR1 reads SGHTA; CDR2 reads FQGNSA. V dropped 3 bases and J dropped 14; count of bases not matched to a gene: 11. CDR3 residues: CASSLGSGGAVGYF. CDR3 in DNA: TGTGCCAGCAGCTTGGGGAGCGGGGGGGCCGTCGGGTATTTT.

The chain recombines TRBV6-5 with TRBJ1-2, with D unresolved. CDR1 MNHEY and CDR2 SVGAGI come from the germline V gene. This CDR3 spans 14 amino acids. Trimming took 6 bases from V and 0 from J, leaving 11 bases between them. CDR3 protein: CASRPGVANYGYTF. The CDR3 DNA follows: TGTGCCAGCAGGCCCGGGGTAGCTAACTATGGCTACACCTTC.

The chain recombines TRBV11-2 with TRBJ2-7; tentative D call: TRBD1 (5 bases). Germline V gives CDR1 SGHAT, CDR2 FQNNGV. Deletions cut 2 bases from V and 6 bases from J, with 14 bases between. The CDR3 runs 14 residues. The CDR3 here is CASSLRAGWGEQYV. DNA for the CDR3: TGTGCCAGCAGCTTAAGGGCAGGGTGGGGCGAGCAGTACGTC.

This clone has a single count. The chain uses TRBV5-4 and TRBJ1-4; D remains unclear. Germline V gene lookup returns CDR1 SGHNT and CDR2 YYREEE (reference sequence). The ends were cut back, 0 bases at V and 7 bases at J, with 13 bases in the middle. This CDR3 comprises 15 residues. The CDR3 coding sequence is TGTGCCAGCAGCTTGGCCGGCTCCGGGTCTGAAAAACTGTTTTTT. It encodes CASSLAGSGSEKLFF.

The chain is built from TRBV28 and TRBJ1-2; TRBD1 agrees at 7 bases. This CDR3 region has 16 residues. CDR1 is MDHEN and CDR2 is SYDVKM in the germline V gene. The V segment lost 6 bases and the J segment 2 bases; nucleotides outside the gene matches: 12. The CDR3 spells CASSSPSTGANYGYTF. CDR3 nucleotides: TGTGCCAGCAGCAGTCCATCCACAGGGGCGAACTATGGCTACACCTTC.

V is TRBV4-2 and J is TRBJ2-5; D is unresolved. The germline V and J ends were trimmed by 4 bases and 5 bases, with 17 bases remaining between them. The CDR3 consists of 15 residues. CDR1 is LGHNA and CDR2 is YNFKEQ in the germline V gene. DNA for the CDR3: TGTGCCAGCAGCCCAGTTATGAGAGGAATTGAGACCCAGTACTTC. Residues: CASSPVMRGIETQYF.

The rearrangement uses TRBV7-2 and TRBJ2-6; D is undetermined. Trimming stripped 5 bases from V and 0 bases from J, with 11 bases between. This CDR3 is built from 16 residues. Germline V lookup: CDR1 SGHTA, CDR2 FQGNSA. As DNA, the CDR3 is TGTGCCAGCAGCGCCCTCAGGCACTCTGGGGCCAACGTCCTGACTTTC. As protein: CASSALRHSGANVLTF.

The chain links TRBV7-7 to TRBJ2-2; tentatively, D is TRBD1 (5 bases). The CDR3 runs to 16 residues. V dropped 5 bases and J dropped 1 base, with 14 bases sitting between them. Germline-derived CDR1 and CDR2 are SSHAT and FNYEAQ (reference sequence). The CDR3 nucleotides read TGTGCCAGCAGCCGACAGCCCCCAGAGAACACCGGGGAGCTGTTTTTT. Its translation: CASSRQPPENTGELFF.

The gene calls are TRBV5-4 and TRBJ1-4; possible D gene TRBD1, 5 bases. The CDR3 runs to 15 residues. CDR1 is SGHNT and CDR2 is YYREEE in the germline V gene (reference sequence). V lost 1 base, J lost 8 bases, and 15 bases lay in between. The DNA of the CDR3 is TGTGCCAGCAGCTTGAAGGCAGGGTCCGGAGAAAAACTGTTTTTT. Encoded protein: CASSLKAGSGEKLFF.

A word on this clone: At the DNA level, this CDR3 is encoded by other sequences in the same sample as well. CDR3 nucleotide sequence: TGTGCCAGCAGCTTGGGGGGGAGGGACTATGGCTACACCTTC. Translation: CASSLGGRDYGYTF. The rearrangement uses TRBV5-4 and TRBJ1-2; D is perhaps TRBD1 (5 bases). The ends were cut back, 0 bases at V and 3 bases at J, with 9 bases in the middle. Germline V lookup: CDR1 SGHNT, CDR2 YYREEE (reference sequence). The CDR3 loop spans 14 amino acids.

As to this clone: Within the sample, other DNA sequences also encode this same CDR3. The gene calls are TRBV12-3 or TRBV12-4 and TRBJ1-1; 10 bases are shared with TRBD1. Trimming removed 4 bases from V and 5 bases from J; junction bases left unmatched: 1. The CDR3 consists of 13 residues. This CDR3 reads CASSWTGGTEAFF. The CDR3 DNA follows: TGTGCCAGCAGTTGGACAGGGGGAACTGAAGCTTTCTTT.

By sample fraction, this clone is large. For the CDR3, the DNA is TGTGCCAGCAGCCCGCTGAGGACAGGGGTCGGGGAGACCCAGTACTTC. It translates to CASSPLRTGVGETQYF. V gene TRBV5-4 combines with J gene TRBJ2-5, with 9 bases matching TRBD1. The CDR3 has 16 residues. Germline V lookup: CDR1 SGHNT, CDR2 YYREEE (reference sequence). The junction had 12 bases not matched to a gene; V was cut back by 4 bases and J by 5 bases.

The genes are TRBV11-2 and TRBJ1-3; no clear D gene. CDR3 length equals 14 residues. V was clipped by 5 bases and J by 0 bases, with 8 bases between them. Germline-derived CDR1 and CDR2 are SGHAT and FQNNGV. This CDR3 is CASSPGTSGNTIYF. DNA of the CDR3: TGTGCCAGCAGCCCGGGTACCTCTGGAAACACCATATATTTT.

The chain links TRBV9 to TRBJ2-5; 8 nucleotides match TRBD2. Looked up from germline, CDR1 is SGDLS and CDR2 is YYNGEE. The trim removed 0 bases at V and 2 bases at J, leaving 6 bases unmatched. The CDR3 length is 16 residues. CDR3 sequence (DNA): TGTGCCAGCAGCGTAGGAGTAGCGGGGACACAAGAGACCCAGTACTTC. Protein sequence: CASSVGVAGTQETQYF.

This clone appeared a single time. This chain joins TRBV6-5 and TRBJ1-2, with TRBD1 as a possible D gene (6 bases). CDR3 length: 14 amino acids. CDR1 is MNHEY and CDR2 is SVGAGI in the germline V gene. Trimming cost V 7 bases and J 0 bases, with 12 bases left between them. CDR3 sequence (DNA): TGTGCCAGCACCTTGGACAGACCTAACTATGGCTACACCTTC. This codes for CASTLDRPNYGYTF.

This clone occurred once. The V and J genes are TRBV18 and TRBJ2-3; TRBD1 aligns across 7 bases. There are 14 residues in the CDR3. Trimming removed 4 bases from V and 0 bases from J; junction bases left unmatched: 1. CDR1 is KGHSH and CDR2 is LQKENI in the germline V gene. The chain's CDR3 is CASSRGQSTDTQYF. The CDR3 DNA follows: TGTGCCAGCTCACGGGGACAGAGCACAGATACGCAGTATTTT.